This T cell receptor (beta chain) was recovered during a study of cytomegalovirus exposure and HLA in healthy donors. The PCR had 60 Vbeta and 13 Jbeta primers. Profiling relied on immunoSEQ multiplex PCR, and the TCRdb table lists in-frame clones only, not all of them. The sample has some 96,000 clones. This CDR3 has 14 amino acids. V shed 4 bases and J 4 bases; nucleotides not matched to a gene: 5. From germline, CDR1 is MNHEY and CDR2 SVGAGI. The specimen was PBMCs. The TCR originated in a woman in her twenties or thirties in good health and CMV-seronegative. The chain has TRBV6-5 and TRBJ1-1; TRBD1 matches 8 bases. The DNA for the CDR3 is TGTGCCAGCAGTTTCGGACAGGGACTCACTGAAGCTTTCTTT. It is translated as CASSFGQGLTEAFF.